This section outlines one T cell receptor beta chain sequence together with its context. These data come from a study of radiation and T cells in renal cell carcinoma. This table comes from immunoSEQ multiplex PCR, and its TCRdb copy is limited to in-frame clones, with some not included. Of approximately 140,000 clones listed, approximately 90% are singletons. J lost 1 base, V lost 2 bases, and 7 bases had no gene match. Looked up from germline, CDR1 is LNHDA and CDR2 is SQIVND (reference sequence). CDR3 length equals 18 residues. Regarding time point: baseline pretreatment blood. Treatment here: 15 Gy SBRT to primary tumor, nephrectomy 4 weeks later. Radiation-treated patients gave blood at baseline, week 2 and week 4.

V gene TRBV19 combines with J gene TRBJ2-3, with 12 bases that match TRBD2. The sequence came from a woman between 65 and 79 years old with renal cell carcinoma. The material sequenced was blood, taken from a patient whose treatment included radiotherapy and nephrectomy. This chain's CDR3 is CASSILLAGGSRTDTQYF. In DNA form, the CDR3 reads TGTGCCAGTAGTATACTCCTAGCGGGGGGGAGTCGCACAGATACGCAGTATTTT. The whole variable domain, remainder taken from reference TRBV19 and TRBJ2-3, is DGGITQSPKYLFRKEGQNVTLSCEQNLNHDAMYWYRQDPGQGLRLIYYSQIVNDFQKGDIAEGYSVSREKKESFPLTVTSAQKNPTAFYLCASSILLAGGSRTDTQYFGPGTRLTVL.